The 12 T cell receptor beta chains below were found in one sample sequenced in a study of blood T cell repertoires in COVID-19. The protocol was immunoSEQ multiplex PCR, while the TCRdb copy is restricted to in-frame clones and leaves out a portion. Counted here are around 420,000 clones, 70% to 90% occurring once; the ten biggest clones make up approximately 2.1%. Input material: PBMCs or T cells enriched from blood (not recorded which). The receptor set was obtained from a woman aged 40 to 55 with acute COVID-19.

The chain has TRBV12-5 and TRBJ2-3; TRBD2 matches 7 bases. With 3 bases clipped from V and 3 bases from J, the junction kept 12 bases outside the gene matches. CDR1 is LGHNT and CDR2 is FRNRAP in the germline V gene. This CDR3 contains 17 residues. The CDR3 protein is CASGFGRGMAGTDTQYF. CDR3 nucleotides: TGTGCTAGTGGTTTTGGGAGGGGTATGGCGGGGACAGATACGCAGTATTTT.

The chain recombines TRBV30 with TRBJ1-6, with D tentatively TRBD1 (6 bases). V lost 3 bases and J 5 bases, leaving 14 bases between the germline ends. This CDR3 region has 15 residues. Germline CDR1 and CDR2: GTSNPN and SVGIG (reference sequence). The CDR3 DNA reads TGTGCCTGGAGCAGGGGCCAGCACAATAATTCACCCCTCCACTTT. Its translation: CAWSRGQHNNSPLHF.

This clone was seen just once. This chain uses TRBV15 with TRBJ1-2; TRBD1 matches 7 bases. The CDR3 sequence is 13 residues long. With 4 bases clipped from V and 3 bases from J, the junction kept 2 bases outside the gene matches. CDR1 and CDR2 (germline): LNHNV, YYDKDF (reference sequence). CDR3 sequence: CATSITGDYGYTF. In DNA, the CDR3 is TGTGCCACCAGCATAACAGGGGACTATGGCTACACCTTC. The whole variable domain, remainder taken from reference TRBV15 and TRBJ1-2, is DAMVIQNPRYQVTQFGKPVTLSCSQTLNHNVMYWYQQKSSQAPKLLFHYYDKDFNNEADTPDNFQSRRPNTSFCFLDIRSPGLGDTAMYLCATSITGDYGYTFGSGTRLTVV.

The chain links TRBV7-8 to TRBJ2-5; possibly TRBD1 for D (5 bases). Between the trimmed V and J ends, which lost 0 bases and 7 bases, there was a span of 15 bases. Germline loops: CDR1 SGHVS, CDR2 FQNEAQ. The CDR3 is 15 residues long. The CDR3 loop reads CASSLAQGRHGTQYF. CDR3 nucleotide sequence: TGTGCCAGCAGCTTAGCGCAGGGTCGGCATGGGACCCAGTACTTC. Full variable domain (remainder filled in from reference TRBV7-8 and TRBJ2-5): GAGVSQSPRYKVAKRGQDVALRCDPISGHVSLFWYQQALGQGPEFLTYFQNEAQLDKSGLPSDRFFAERPEGSVSTLKIQRTQQEDSAVYLCASSLAQGRHGTQYFGPGTRLLVL.

The chain recombines TRBV19 with TRBJ1-1, with TRBD1 matching 8 bases. This CDR3 has 15 amino acids. V was pared by 7 bases and J by 0 bases, with 7 bases of the junction left unmatched. From germline, CDR1 is LNHDA and CDR2 SQIVND (reference sequence). The chain's CDR3 is CASTDRGIMNTEAFF. In DNA, the CDR3 is TGTGCCAGTACCGACAGGGGAATCATGAACACTGAAGCTTTCTTT.

This clone was seen a handful of times. The rearrangement links TRBV15 to TRBJ1-4, with D perhaps TRBD1 (6 bases). The V end was cut by 0 bases, the J end by 3 bases, with 8 bases between. Looked up from germline, CDR1 is LNHNV and CDR2 is YYDKDF (reference sequence). The CDR3 totals 15 residues. Here the CDR3 reads CATSREGTSNEKLFF. CDR3 DNA: TGTGCCACCAGCAGAGAGGGGACATCTAATGAAAAACTGTTTTTT.

This chain joins TRBV5-1 and TRBJ2-7, with TRBD2 matching 9 bases. V was clipped by 5 bases and J by 3 bases; unmatched bases: 6. Germline V gene lookup returns CDR1 SGHRS and CDR2 YFSETQ. The CDR3 has 14 residues. The CDR3 spells CASSSAGGFYEQYF. As DNA, the CDR3 is TGCGCCAGCAGTTCAGCGGGGGGCTTCTACGAGCAGTACTTC.

V usage is TRBV3-1 (or the pseudogene TRBV3-2) and J usage is TRBJ2-5, with a weak D call TRBD2 (6 bases). V was cut by 1 base and J by 7 bases, with 10 bases left in between. From germline, CDR1 is LGHDT and CDR2 YNNKEL (reference sequence). The CDR3 length is 13 residues. CDR3 DNA: TGTGCCAGCAGCCAAGTGACTAGTGGGACCCAGTACTTC. Translating it yields CASSQVTSGTQYF.

V usage is TRBV13 and J usage is TRBJ2-1, with D tentatively TRBD2 (6 bases). The CDR3 runs to 12 residues. The V and J ends lost 5 bases and 10 bases respectively, with 12 bases between them. Germline V gene sequence: CDR1 PRHDT, CDR2 FYEKMQ (reference sequence). CDR3 residues: CASSPGAGEQFF. The CDR3 DNA reads TGTGCCAGCAGCCCCGGCGCGGGAGAGCAGTTCTTC. Full variable domain (outside the CDR3, taken from reference TRBV13 and TRBJ2-1): AAGVIQSPRHLIKEKRETATLKCYPIPRHDTVYWYQQGPGQDPQFLISFYEKMQSDKGSIPDRFSAQQFSDYHSELNMSSLELGDSALYFCASSPGAGEQFFGPGTRLTVL.

Worth noting for this clone: The same CDR3 also results from other DNA sequences found in this sample. V and J are TRBV12-3 or TRBV12-4 and TRBJ1-1, with D unclear. V was pared by 3 bases and J by 0 bases, with 5 bases between. The CDR3 is made up of 13 amino acids. The CDR3 region is CASSFRVNTEAFF. The CDR3 nucleotides are TGTGCCAGCAGTTTCCGCGTGAACACTGAAGCTTTCTTT.

The chain combines TRBV11-2 with TRBJ2-7; 12 nucleotides match TRBD1. The CDR3 contains 15 residues. J lost 6 bases, V lost 1 base, and 4 bases had no gene match. Germline loops: CDR1 SGHAT, CDR2 FQNNGV. In DNA, the CDR3 is TGTGCCAGCAGCTTAGCCGGGACAGGGGGCCTCGAGCAGTACTTC. Its translation is CASSLAGTGGLEQYF.

The genes are TRBV10-3 and TRBJ1-6; D may be TRBD1 (6 bases). The V end lost 0 bases, the J end lost 7 bases, and 13 bases lay between the germline ends. Germline V gene sequence: CDR1 ENHRY, CDR2 SYGVKD. This CDR3 region has 16 residues. Here the CDR3 reads CAISESNKGENSPLHF. The CDR3 DNA follows: TGTGCCATCAGTGAGTCGAATAAGGGGGAAAATTCACCCCTCCACTTT.